The source of this T cell receptor beta chain is a study of blood T cells in healthy people across ages (dated by TCRdb to about 2015). Turning to the overall study: In model experiments, template switching captured roughly one uniquely barcoded TCR beta cDNA molecule for every two T cells. The donors were split into four age groups: young (average 16 years), middle-aged (more than 35), aged (over 55) and long-lived (more than 80). For two donors (one aged 18 to 30 and one aged 80 or older), the study analyzed two additional independent replicas of 1 million unique cDNA reads from the same blood draw. Using deep sequencing normalized with unique cDNA molecular identifiers, the study measured how TCR beta repertoire diversity changes with age.

Study-wide findings and limitations: Observed TCR beta diversity per million T cells fell roughly linearly with age, and a significant reduction was already apparent by age roughly 41. Because donor CMV infection status was unknown, age-related changes in expanded clonotypes were potentially confounded. There was a strong correlation between observed TCR beta diversity and the percentage of naive T cells measured by flow cytometry. Conclusive comparison of naive and antigen-experienced compartments was prevented by the profiling of bulk unsorted PBMCs. The long-lived group showed more naive CD4+ T cells, fewer expanded clones and increased TCR diversity than the aged group, suggesting age selection. Estimates of total diversity from one million sequenced T cells were regarded as lower bounds and underestimates.

The sample holds a few counts of this clonotype. The antigen this receptor binds is unknown. The sample holds no much larger clone one base away, and base qualities are not on file. The germline V gene specifies ENHRY as CDR1 and SYGVKD as CDR2. Including the terminal cysteine and phenylalanine, the CDR3 comprises 12 residues. The read is trimmed to its CDR3 DNA, 36 bases read in frame from base 1. V is clipped by 4 bases and J by 3 bases, and the sequence between their germline boundaries is 6 bases long. Libraries were built with 5' RACE. The instrument given in TCRdb is Illumina HiSeq 2500. A second PCR of about 6 to 11 cycles was performed with a sample-barcoded 5' primer and a J-beta primer mix. A template-switch 5' adaptor carrying 12 random nucleotides introduced a unique molecular identifier onto each TCR beta cDNA molecule. Each sample yielded at least 3 million CDR3-containing paired-end reads. First-strand cDNA synthesis was performed from all RNA using the Mint cDNA synthesis kit, with priming by a TRBC-specific oligonucleotide. Following uracil-DNA glycosylase treatment, all cDNA underwent a first 18-cycle PCR with the universal primers M1SS and BC2_uni_R. Per the original workflow: For normalization, 1 million high-quality reads were randomly selected from each sample, with every read carrying a distinct molecular identifier. Instead of being binned into consensus sequences, reads that shared molecular identifiers were thrown out. MiTCR, with a Q25 quality threshold and the strictest error-elimination algorithm, was used for CDR3 identification, clonotype clustering and error correction. A nonparametric unseen species model with Euler transformation was used to estimate a lower bound on total TCR beta diversity. The public sequencing data were trimmed at Q25 with fastp and processed into clonotypes with MiXCR by TCRdb, which kept only in-frame beta chains. Entries that share a CDR3 protein sequence are merged under the most common genes and DNA. These V and J calls derive from TCRdb rather than the authors' analysis. Within this sample are over 500,000 distinct CDR3 sequences, with roughly a quarter of them counted one time only. About 3.3% of the sample is held by the ten biggest clonotypes.

Systemically healthy Caucasian individuals from Russia, over 30 in total and aged about 6 to 90 years, were included as donors. Each donor gave approximately 9.3 milliliters of peripheral blood, collected into EDTA-treated Vacutainer tubes. Ficoll-Paque density-gradient centrifugation was used to isolate PBMCs, with at least 7 million per sample. Total RNA was extracted from PBMCs with Trizol reagent, with at least 5.5 micrograms obtained per sample. For every donor, flow cytometry on a PBMC aliquot measured the percentage of naive CD45RAhigh/CD27high T cells. This same sample was also part of a study on T cells of mothers and their children. The second study also describes: Nine systemically healthy Caucasian individuals served as donors, namely three mothers together with their six children. cDNA synthesis consumed the entire amount of extracted RNA, loaded at approximately 1.6 ug RNA in each 15 ul reaction. In the second PCR, the M1S primer added sample barcodes and 2-4 random nucleotides. More than 8.5 million TCR beta CDR3 reads were obtained from each mother, and millions of reads were obtained from each child. Thymic selection similarly shapes TCR recombination output in related and unrelated pairs, with minor effect from inherited differences. Related mother-child pairs always showed normalized repertoire overlap that was slightly higher than in unrelated mother-child pairs, though the difference was never significant. No persistent microchimeric T cell clones were detected, at a sensitivity of 90 to 100 clones per million clonotypes. Deep NGS was used in the study to compare the TCR beta repertoires of mothers and children and to look for features that separate related mother-child pairs from unrelated individuals. The mean age was around 40 +/- 4 years for the mothers and about 10 +/- 4 years for the children. Libraries were sequenced on Illumina HiSeq 2000 with 100+100 nt paired-end reads after adapter ligation with NEBNext reagents. To avoid cross-contamination, the mother libraries and the child libraries were prepared a month apart and sequenced in separate runs. Each donor had between roughly 450,000 and 2,100,000 distinct TCR beta clonotypes identified. Naive TCR beta clonotypes were estimated from low-frequency clonotypes matched to each donor's FACS-determined naive share, without sorting.

Recombination linked TRBV10-3 to TRBJ1-2, with a tentative D gene TRBD1 over 6 matching bases. Material: blood. The receptor comes from a boy aged 2 to 10 in good health. The CDR3 protein is CAISGTDYGYTF. The DNA is TGTGCCATCAGTGGGACAGACTATGGCTACACCTTC.